These T cell receptor beta chains were read from a single sample in a study of T cell repertoires in aging, cancer and after chemotherapy. Using its own MiXCR run on the multiplex PCR reads, TCRdb lists one record per CDR3 protein. The data show more than 10,000 distinct CDR3 sequences, 30% to 35% seen once. The sample taken for sequencing was blood. The source is a human donor in good health. The donor label of this sample is uncertain. Each CDR3 is given with its conserved first and last residue. A D gene is named only where the DNA matches it firmly. Clone size is given for some rows only: seen once, a few or many times, or a class if the clone is expanded.

cdr3_length	v_call	clone_size	j_call	d_call	cdr3_aa	cdr3_nt
15	TRBV7-9	once	TRBJ2-2	.	CASSHARRNTGELFF	TGTGCCAGCAGCCACGCTAGGAGAAACACCGGGGAGCTGTTTTTT
15	TRBV19	.	TRBJ1-6	.	CASRTIRDGLSPLHF	TGTGCCAGTAGAACGATCCGGGACGGACTTTCACCCCTCCACTTT
15	TRBV7-2	few	TRBJ1-2	TRBD1	CASRGARGREYGYTF	TGTGCCAGCAGAGGGGCAAGGGGGCGCGAGTATGGCTACACCTTC
13	TRBV29-1	medium-sized	TRBJ2-4	.	CSVVAGAGDIQYF	TGCAGCGTTGTGGCGGGGGCGGGGGACATTCAGTACTTC
17	TRBV6-2/TRBV6-3	.	TRBJ2-5	TRBD2	CASSYSRTSGGAETQYF	TGTGCCAGCAGTTACTCCCGGACTAGCGGGGGGGCAGAGACCCAGTACTTC
15	TRBV6-5	.	TRBJ2-1	TRBD2	CASTSSGGASYEQFF	TGTGCCAGCACCTCTAGCGGGGGGGCCTCCTACGAGCAGTTCTTC
13	TRBV5-1	.	TRBJ2-7	.	CASSTGQIYEQYF	TGCGCCAGCAGCACCGGACAGATCTACGAGCAGTACTTC
13	TRBV27	medium-sized	TRBJ1-2	TRBD1	CASSLQGDYGYTF	TGTGCCAGCAGCCTACAGGGGGACTATGGCTACACCTTC
16	TRBV12-3/TRBV12-4	.	TRBJ1-5	TRBD1	CASSSGTGGSNQPQHF	TGTGCCAGCAGCTCCGGGACAGGGGGTAGCAATCAGCCCCAGCATTTT
15	TRBV6-5	few	TRBJ2-5	.	CASSYSHGGAETQYF	TGTGCCAGCAGTTACTCTCACGGGGGCGCGGAGACCCAGTACTTC
14	TRBV27	few	TRBJ2-7	.	CASGRQADGYEQYF	TGTGCCAGCGGGAGACAGGCGGATGGGTACGAGCAGTACTTC
17	TRBV7-9	once	TRBJ2-1	.	CASSTTWGLARRNEQFF	TGTGCCAGCAGTACTACGTGGGGCCTAGCGAGACGTAATGAGCAGTTCTTC
12	TRBV5-6	.	TRBJ1-2	.	CASSPPGFGYTF	TGTGCCAGCAGCCCCCCGGGGTTCGGCTACACCTTC
14	TRBV6-4	.	TRBJ1-1	.	CASSAPGARTEAFF	TGTGCCAGCAGCGCGCCAGGGGCCCGGACTGAAGCTTTCTTT
14	TRBV6-6	few	TRBJ1-3	.	CASSYGITGNTIYF	TGTGCCAGCAGTTACGGGATAACTGGAAACACCATATATTTT